Presented here are 21 T cell receptor delta chains from one specimen sequenced in a study of delta chains in infants with herpesvirus infections. Gamma-chain- and delta-chain-specific primers converted PBMC RNA into TCR cDNA. TCRdb called clones from the RT-PCR reads again using CATT. The sample consists of hundreds of delta-chain clones, 2.5% to 3% of them appearing once. The material was peripheral blood, obtained at time point 3 of longitudinal follow-up. These receptors all come from a human donor who was a Ugandan infant, either HIV-exposed or HIV-unexposed (not recorded which).

V gene TRDV1 combines with J gene TRDJ1, with D perhaps given as TRDD2 or TRDD3 (5 bases each). The CDR3 extends over 24 amino acids. Trimming removed 4 bases at V and 0 bases at J, with 39 bases between. The V gene's germline CDR1 is TSWWSYY and CDR2 QGS. Here the CDR3 reads CALGGGLPPSPQTLDPPYTDKLIF. The CDR3 nucleotides are TGTGCTCTTGGGGGGGGACTTCCACCCAGCCCCCAGACACTGGATCCCCCGTACACCGATAAACTCATCTTT.

On this clone: This may come from a read error, since a much larger clone is one base off. The same CDR3 also results from other DNA sequences found in this sample. The V call is TRDV1, the J call TRDJ1; the match to TRDD3 covers 8 bases. From germline, CDR1 is TSWWSYY and CDR2 QGS. The CDR3 covers 21 residues. The DNA of the CDR3 is TGTGCTCTTGGGGACTACCACCTTTTCCTCACTGGGGGCCTATACACTGATAAACTCATCTTT. Encoded protein: CALGDYHLFLTGGLYTDKLIF.

By its share, this clone is medium-sized. The J gene is TRDJ1, the V gene TRAV29/DV5, with D perhaps matching TRDD3 (5 bases). The V end was cut by 1 base, the J end by 5 bases, with 12 bases between. Per the germline V gene, CDR1 is NSMFDY and CDR2 is ISSIKDK. The CDR3 contains 13 residues. CDR3 DNA sequence: TGTGCAGCAAGCCCTGTACTGGCGGATAAACTCATCTTT. This sequence encodes CAASPVLADKLIF.

This clone counts as large. The gene calls are TRDV2 and TRDJ3; 9 bases are shared with TRDD3. Germline CDR1 is GEAIGNYY and CDR2 is EKD. The CDR3 contains 19 residues. The trim removed 0 bases at V and 2 bases at J, leaving 7 bases unmatched. CDR3 region: CACDTVGDKDAWDTRQMFF. For the CDR3, the DNA is TGTGCCTGTGACACCGTGGGGGATAAGGACGCCTGGGACACCCGACAGATGTTTTTC.

In regard to this clone: A far larger clone differs by one base, so this is likely a read error. The gene calls are TRDV1 and TRDJ1; D possibly corresponds to TRDD2 (6 bases). The CDR3 length is 18 residues. Germline-derived CDR1 and CDR2 are TSWWSYY and QGS. Trimming left V 3 bases short and J 5 bases short, with 25 bases between. CDR3 protein: CALGDTSYLGGEEDKLIF. For the CDR3, the DNA is TGTGCTCTTGGGGACACCTCCTACCTGGGCGGGGAGGAGGATAAACTCATCTTT.

In its sample, this clone ranks as large. The chain has TRDV2 and TRDJ3; 10 nucleotides agree with TRDD3. Here the J gene was assigned by germline matching of the DNA, as TCRdb has none. The CDR3 is 21 residues long. Germline CDR1 reads GEAIGNYY; CDR2 reads EKD. With 3 bases clipped from V and 0 bases from J, the junction kept 13 bases outside the gene matches. CDR3 sequence (DNA): TGTGCCTGTGACGCGGCCAGACTGGGGGATCGAATCTCCTGGGACACCCGACAGATGTTTTTC. Its translation is CACDAARLGDRISWDTRQMFF.

By frequency in the sample, this clone is large. This rearrangement joins TRDV3 to TRDJ1, with D possibly being TRDD2 (8 bases). V was shortened by 3 bases and J by 3 bases, with 41 bases between the two germline ends. The CDR3 sequence is 22 residues long. Germline CDR1 is TVYSNPD and CDR2 is GDNSRS (reference sequence). The CDR3 reads CAFTSYERGLGIVPVTPDKLIF. DNA of the CDR3: TGTGCCTTCACTTCCTACGAGAGGGGACTGGGGATTGTACCCGTTACCCCCGATAAACTCATCTTT.

The V gene remains uncalled, whereas the J gene is TRDJ1; the table's D gene call, TRDD3, was not cross checked with the DNA. This CDR3 contains 23 residues. CDR3 sequence: CAWLRSQWGEATICGIWTDKLIF. CDR3 coding DNA: TGTGCTTGGCTGAGGAGCCAATGGGGCGAAGCTACCATCTGTGGGATATGGACCGATAAACTCATCTTT.

The chain joins TRDV2 to TRDJ1, with 10 bases fitting TRDD3. The J gene, absent from TCRdb, was called here by matching the DNA to germline. The V gene's germline CDR1 is GEAIGNYY and CDR2 EKD. The V segment lost 1 base and the J segment 0 bases; nucleotides outside the gene matches: 13. This CDR3 spans 19 amino acids. The CDR3 nucleotides are TGTGCCTGTGACACAGTACTGGGGGATTTCTCCCGATACACCGATAAACTCATCTTT. Its protein is CACDTVLGDFSRYTDKLIF.

By proportion, this clone is large. The chain recombines TRDV1 with TRDJ1; unclear D gene. This CDR3 region has 15 residues. V dropped 1 base and J dropped 0 bases, with 9 bases sitting between them. CDR1 and CDR2 (germline): TSWWSYY, QGS. The CDR3 DNA sequence: TGTGCTCTTGGGGAACGAGGCCCTTACACCGATAAACTCATCTTT. Amino acids: CALGERGPYTDKLIF.

This clone was seen only a few times. One base away lies a much larger clone, so this may be a sequencing read error. Other DNA sequences in the same sample also yield this CDR3. This rearrangement joins TRDV1 to TRDJ1; weak D call: TRDD3 (6 bases). With 5 bases removed from V and 1 base from J, the gap between germline ends came to 14 bases. Looked up from germline, CDR1 is TSWWSYY and CDR2 is QGS. The CDR3 is 15 residues long. The CDR3 DNA follows: TGTGCTCTTGGGTGGTTCATTGGGGGCACCGATAAACTCATCTTT. Translated, it gives CALGWFIGGTDKLIF.

This clone was observed a few times. A far larger clone is one base from this, pointing to a likely read error. In the same sample, other DNA sequences code for this CDR3. V is TRDV1 and J is TRDJ1; 9 nucleotides line up with TRDD3. The germline gives CDR1 TSWWSYY, CDR2 QGS. CDR3 length equals 20 residues. V trimming: 2 bases; J trimming: 2 bases; junction bases outside the gene matches: 18. The CDR3 DNA reads as TGTGCTCTTGGGGAAGCTTTTCCCACCTCTTGGGGGATATGGACCGATAAACTCATCTTT. As protein: CALGEAFPTSWGIWTDKLIF.

Comments on this clone: A read error may produce the germline difference seen at one junction end. The chain uses TRDV1 and TRDJ1; TRDD3 agrees at 7 bases. Germline assignment: CDR1 TSWWSYY and CDR2 QGS. This CDR3 is built from 21 residues. The CDR3 loop reads CALGEPPVTGVDSLYTEKLIF. As DNA, the CDR3 is TGTGCTCTTGGGGAACCCCCCGTTACTGGGGTCGATAGCCTTTACACCGAGAAACTCATCTTT.

This clone was detected only a few times. The J gene is TRDJ1, the V gene TRDV1; D is uncertain. The germline gives CDR1 TSWWSYY, CDR2 QGS. The CDR3 runs 18 residues. V dropped 7 bases and J dropped 0 bases, with 24 bases sitting between them. CDR3 loop: CALEVPNCLSTYTDKLIF. The CDR3 nucleotides read TGTGCTCTTGAGGTCCCGAACTGCCTTTCTACATACACCGATAAACTCATCTTT.

This clone is labeled as large. The V and J genes are TRDV3 and TRDJ1; TRDD3 might be the D (5 bases). Germline V gene lookup returns CDR1 TVYSNPD and CDR2 GDNSRS (reference sequence). V shed 2 bases and J shed 0 bases, with 16 bases lying between them. The CDR3 covers 15 residues. The CDR3 region is CAFSFLGVYTDKLIF. The CDR3 DNA follows: TGTGCCTTTTCCTTTCTGGGAGTTTACACCGATAAACTCATCTTT.

This clone was recorded a few times. This chain links TRDV1 with TRDJ1; 9 bases map to TRDD3. CDR3 size: 17 residues. Per germline, CDR1 TSWWSYY and CDR2 QGS. V shed 0 bases and J 0 bases; nucleotides not matched to a gene: 5. In DNA form, the CDR3 reads TGTGCTCTTGGGGAACTTGTACTGGGGGAAAACACCGATAAACTCATCTTT. Amino acid sequence: CALGELVLGENTDKLIF.

Comment on this clone: A much bigger clone sits one base away, suggesting this may be a read error. Other DNA sequences in the sample encode the same CDR3. The CDR3 spells CALGGLDFPLRVLTGGYAPDKLIF. DNA of the CDR3: TGTGCTCTTGGGGGACTGGACTTTCCTCTTCGGGTATTGACTGGGGGATACGCCCCAGATAAACTCATCTTT. V is TRDV1 and J is TRDJ1, with 13 bases identical to TRDD3. The trim removed 4 bases at V and 5 bases at J, leaving 31 bases unmatched. Germline lookup yields CDR1 TSWWSYY and CDR2 QGS. The CDR3 totals 24 residues.

This clone was detected a few times. TCRdb's listed protein matches a much larger clone and diverges from this DNA's translation at residue 12, likely through a read error; the protein shown comes from the DNA. The chain uses TRDV1 and TRDJ1; perhaps TRDD3 as D (6 bases). The germline CDR1 and CDR2 sequences are TSWWSYY and QGS. CDR3 length: 20 residues. Trimming shortened V by 3 bases and J by 7 bases, and 33 bases separated the two germline ends. The CDR3, as DNA: TGTGCTCTTGGGGATCCATTCCCCGACCGGGGGGCCAGCAAGGGGATTAAACTCATCTTT. It is translated as CALGDPFPDRGASKGIKLIF.

This clone is labeled as medium-sized (0.01 to 0.1%). This chain connects TRAV14/DV4 to TRDJ1; 7 bases map to TRDD3. The CDR3 contains 17 residues. V trimming: 3 bases; J trimming: 7 bases; junction bases outside the gene matches: 17. Germline assignment: CDR1 TSDPSYG and CDR2 QGSYDQQN (reference sequence). The CDR3 reads CAMRERLRGYPWGKLIF. The DNA of the CDR3 is TGTGCAATGAGAGAACGGTTGAGGGGATATCCGTGGGGTAAACTCATCTTT.

This clone is categorized as large. The chain uses TRDV2 and TRDJ1; 9 positions agree with TRDD3. CDR3 length: 17 amino acids. V lost 3 bases, J lost 0 bases, and 10 bases stayed unmatched. The germline CDR1 and CDR2 sequences are GEAIGNYY and EKD. CDR3 loop: CACDAFLGDPHTDKLIF. CDR3 DNA: TGTGCCTGTGACGCTTTCCTGGGGGATCCGCACACCGATAAACTCATCTTT.

By its share, this clone is large. The chain has TRDV1 and TRDJ1; 13 bases are shared with TRDD3. The CDR3 extends over 21 amino acids. The J segment lost 1 base and the V segment lost 0 bases, leaving 14 bases of the junction unmatched. Germline CDR1 reads TSWWSYY; CDR2 reads QGS. The CDR3, as DNA: TGTGCTCTTGGGGAACTCTGGGGCGTACTGGGGGATACGCGAGGCACCGATAAACTCATCTTT. This translates into CALGELWGVLGDTRGTDKLIF.